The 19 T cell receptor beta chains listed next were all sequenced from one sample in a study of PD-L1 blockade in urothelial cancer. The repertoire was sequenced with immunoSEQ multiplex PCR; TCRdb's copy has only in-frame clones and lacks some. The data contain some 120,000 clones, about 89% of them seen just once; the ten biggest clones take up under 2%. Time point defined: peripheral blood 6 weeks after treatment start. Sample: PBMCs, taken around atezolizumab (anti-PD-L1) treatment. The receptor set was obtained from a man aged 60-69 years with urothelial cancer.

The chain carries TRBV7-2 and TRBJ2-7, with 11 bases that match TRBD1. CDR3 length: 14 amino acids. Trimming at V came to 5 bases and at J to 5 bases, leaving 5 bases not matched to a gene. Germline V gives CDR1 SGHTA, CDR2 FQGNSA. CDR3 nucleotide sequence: TGTGCCAGCAGCCCGGACAGGGGGCGAAACGAGCAGTACTTC. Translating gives CASSPDRGRNEQYF.

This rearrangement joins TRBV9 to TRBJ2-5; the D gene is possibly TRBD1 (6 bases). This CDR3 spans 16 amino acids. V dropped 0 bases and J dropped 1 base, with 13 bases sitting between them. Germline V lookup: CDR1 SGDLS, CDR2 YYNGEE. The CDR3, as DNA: TGTGCCAGCAGCGTAGGAAGGGGGACGGGCCAAGAGACCCAGTACTTC. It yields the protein CASSVGRGTGQETQYF.

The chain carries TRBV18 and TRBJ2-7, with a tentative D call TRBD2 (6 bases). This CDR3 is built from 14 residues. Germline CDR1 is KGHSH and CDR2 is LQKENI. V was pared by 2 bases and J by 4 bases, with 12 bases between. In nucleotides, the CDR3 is TGTGCCAGCTCACCAGGGACTGCCAAATACGAGCAGTACTTC. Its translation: CASSPGTAKYEQYF.

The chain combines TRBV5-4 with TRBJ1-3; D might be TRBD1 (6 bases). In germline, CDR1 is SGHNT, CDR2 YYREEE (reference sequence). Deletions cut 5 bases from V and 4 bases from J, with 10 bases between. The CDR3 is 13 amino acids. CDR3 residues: CASSFDRGNTIYF. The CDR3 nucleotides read TGTGCCAGCAGTTTTGACAGGGGAAACACCATATATTTT.

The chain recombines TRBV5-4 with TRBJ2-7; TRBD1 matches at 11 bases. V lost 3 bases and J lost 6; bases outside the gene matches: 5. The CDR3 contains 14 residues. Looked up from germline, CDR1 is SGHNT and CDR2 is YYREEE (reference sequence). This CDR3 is CASSSDRGLGEQYF. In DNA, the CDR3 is TGTGCCAGCAGCTCGGACAGGGGGCTTGGCGAGCAGTACTTC.

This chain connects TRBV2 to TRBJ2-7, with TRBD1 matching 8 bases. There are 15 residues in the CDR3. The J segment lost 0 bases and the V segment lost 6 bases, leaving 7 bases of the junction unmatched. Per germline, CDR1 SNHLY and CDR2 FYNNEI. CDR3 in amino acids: CASRRGTGNSYEQYF. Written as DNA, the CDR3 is TGTGCCAGCAGGAGAGGGACAGGAAACTCCTACGAGCAGTACTTC.

CDR3 bases: TGTGCCAGCAGCACGGGGGCGGGGGGAGACTATGGCTACACCTTC. Amino acids: CASSTGAGGDYGYTF. V and J are TRBV5-4 and TRBJ1-2; tentative D call: TRBD1 (6 bases). Germline lookup yields CDR1 SGHNT and CDR2 YYREEE (reference sequence). The CDR3 contains 15 residues. V shed 4 bases and J shed 3 bases, with 16 bases lying between them.

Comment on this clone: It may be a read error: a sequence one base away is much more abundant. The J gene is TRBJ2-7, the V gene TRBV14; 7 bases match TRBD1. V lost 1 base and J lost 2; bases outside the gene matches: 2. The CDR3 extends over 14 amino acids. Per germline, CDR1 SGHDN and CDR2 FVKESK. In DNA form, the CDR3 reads TGTGCCAGCAGCCAAGTGACAGGGCCCTACGAGCAGTACTTC. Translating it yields CASSQVTGPYEQYF. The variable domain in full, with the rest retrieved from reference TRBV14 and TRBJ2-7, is EAGVTQFPSHSVIEKGQTVTLRCDPISGHDNLYWYRRVMGKEIKFLLHFVKESKQDESGMPNNRFLAERTGGTYSTLKVQPAELEDSGVYFCASSQVTGPYEQYFGPGTRLTVT.

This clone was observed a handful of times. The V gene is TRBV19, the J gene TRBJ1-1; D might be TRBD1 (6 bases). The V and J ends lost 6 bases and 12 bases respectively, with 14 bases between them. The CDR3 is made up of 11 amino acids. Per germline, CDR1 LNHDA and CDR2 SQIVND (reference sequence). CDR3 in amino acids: CASRRQAKTFF. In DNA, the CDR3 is TGTGCCAGTAGACGACAGGCTAAAACTTTCTTT. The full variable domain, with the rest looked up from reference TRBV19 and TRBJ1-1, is DGGITQSPKYLFRKEGQNVTLSCEQNLNHDAMYWYRQDPGQGLRLIYYSQIVNDFQKGDIAEGYSVSREKKESFPLTVTSAQKNPTAFYLCASRRQAKTFFGQGTRLTVV.

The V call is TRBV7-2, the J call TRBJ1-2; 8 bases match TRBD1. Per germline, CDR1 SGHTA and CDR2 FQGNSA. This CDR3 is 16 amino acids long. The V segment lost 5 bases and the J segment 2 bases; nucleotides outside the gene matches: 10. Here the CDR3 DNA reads TGTGCCAGCAGCCACCCGCCAAGGACAGGGAACTATGGCTACACCTTC. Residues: CASSHPPRTGNYGYTF. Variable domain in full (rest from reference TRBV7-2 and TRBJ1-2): GAGVSQSPSNKVTEKGKDVELRCDPISGHTALYWYRQSLGQGLEFLIYFQGNSAPDKSGLPSDRFSAERTGGSVSTLTIQRTQQEDSAVYLCASSHPPRTGNYGYTFGSGTRLTVV.

In nucleotides, the CDR3 is TGTGCCAGCAGTGTTCGGCAGGGCATGAACACTGAAGCTTTCTTT. Its translation: CASSVRQGMNTEAFF. V and J are TRBV2 and TRBJ1-1; TRBD1 might be the D (5 bases). Trimming removed 4 bases at V and 0 bases at J, with 12 bases between. The germline CDR1 and CDR2 sequences are SNHLY and FYNNEI. The CDR3 extends over 15 amino acids. Supplemented by reference TRBV2 and TRBJ1-1, the full variable domain reads EPEVTQTPSHQVTQMGQEVILRCVPISNHLYFYWYRQILGQKVEFLVSFYNNEISEKSEIFDDQFSVERPDGSNFTLKIRSTKLEDSAMYFCASSVRQGMNTEAFFGQGTRLTVV.

CDR3 loop: CASLSPQHGGAHGELFF. The CDR3 DNA is TGCGCCAGCTTATCCCCCCAACACGGGGGTGCCCACGGGGAGCTGTTTTTT. The rearrangement uses TRBV10-1 and TRBJ2-2; a weak D match, TRBD2 (6 bases). This CDR3 contains 17 residues. Per germline, CDR1 WNHNN and CDR2 SYGVQD (reference sequence). Trimming took 8 bases from V and 7 from J, leaving 26 bases between them.

CDR3 coding DNA: TGTGCCAGCTCACCACAGGGGGCGCCTGGAAACACCATATATTTT. Its translation is CASSPQGAPGNTIYF. The V gene is TRBV18, the J gene TRBJ1-3; 7 nucleotides agree with TRBD1. The CDR3 runs 15 residues. CDR1 and CDR2 from the germline V gene are KGHSH and LQKENI. V dropped 1 base and J dropped 2; count of bases not matched to a gene: 2.

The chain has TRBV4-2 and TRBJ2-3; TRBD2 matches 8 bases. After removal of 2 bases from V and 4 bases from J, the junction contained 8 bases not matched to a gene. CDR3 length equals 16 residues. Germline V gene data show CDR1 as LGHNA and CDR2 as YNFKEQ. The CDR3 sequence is CASSQTAGETADTQYF. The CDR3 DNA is TGTGCCAGCAGCCAAACAGCGGGGGAGACCGCAGATACGCAGTATTTT.

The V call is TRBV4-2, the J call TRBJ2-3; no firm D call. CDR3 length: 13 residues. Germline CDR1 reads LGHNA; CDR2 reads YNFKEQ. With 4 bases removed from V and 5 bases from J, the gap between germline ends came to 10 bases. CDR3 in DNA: TGTGCCAGCAGCCGCCCCGGTGAAGATACGCAGTATTTT. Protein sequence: CASSRPGEDTQYF.

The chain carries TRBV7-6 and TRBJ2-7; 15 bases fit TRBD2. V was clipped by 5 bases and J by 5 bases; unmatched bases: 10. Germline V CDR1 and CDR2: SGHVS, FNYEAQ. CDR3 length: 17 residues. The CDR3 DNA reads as TGTGCCAGCAGCCCTGGACTAGCGGGGGGGATTTTCGACGAGCAGTACTTC. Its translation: CASSPGLAGGIFDEQYF.

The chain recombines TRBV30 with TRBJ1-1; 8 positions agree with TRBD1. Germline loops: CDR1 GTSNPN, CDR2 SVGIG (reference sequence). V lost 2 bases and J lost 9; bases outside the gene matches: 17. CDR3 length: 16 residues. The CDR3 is CAWSPGQGAARVKAFF. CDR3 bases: TGTGCCTGGAGTCCCGGACAGGGAGCGGCGCGCGTAAAAGCTTTCTTT.

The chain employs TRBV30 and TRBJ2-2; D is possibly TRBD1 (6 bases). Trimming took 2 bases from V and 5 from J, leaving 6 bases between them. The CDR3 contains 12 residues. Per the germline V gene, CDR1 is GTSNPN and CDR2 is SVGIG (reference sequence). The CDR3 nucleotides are TGTGCCTGGAGTAGGGGGACCGGGGAGCTGTTTTTT. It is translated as CAWSRGTGELFF. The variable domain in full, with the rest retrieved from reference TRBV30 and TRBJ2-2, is SQTIHQWPATLVQPVGSPLSLECTVEGTSNPNLYWYRQAAGRGLQLLFYSVGIGQISSEVPQNLSASRPQDRQFILSSKKLLLSDSGFYLCAWSRGTGELFFGEGSRLTVL.

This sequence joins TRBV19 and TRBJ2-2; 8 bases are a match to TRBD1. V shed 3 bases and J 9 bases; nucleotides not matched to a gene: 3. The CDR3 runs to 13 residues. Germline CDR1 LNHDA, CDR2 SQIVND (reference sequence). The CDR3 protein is CASSIRQGWELFF. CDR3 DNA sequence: TGTGCCAGTAGTATCCGACAGGGGTGGGAGCTGTTTTTT.